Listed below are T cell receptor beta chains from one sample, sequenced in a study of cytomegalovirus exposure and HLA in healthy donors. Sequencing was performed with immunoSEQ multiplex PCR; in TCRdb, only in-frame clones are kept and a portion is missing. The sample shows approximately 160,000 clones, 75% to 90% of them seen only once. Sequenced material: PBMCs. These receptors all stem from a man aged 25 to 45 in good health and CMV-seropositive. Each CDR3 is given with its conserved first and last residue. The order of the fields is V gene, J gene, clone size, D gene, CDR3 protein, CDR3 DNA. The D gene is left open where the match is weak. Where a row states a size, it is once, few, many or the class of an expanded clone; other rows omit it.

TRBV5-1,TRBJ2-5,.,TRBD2,CASSPGTSGTQETQYF,TGCGCCAGCAGCCCCGGGACTAGCGGGACCCAAGAGACCCAGTACTTC
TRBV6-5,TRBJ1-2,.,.,CASSDIGGYTF,TGTGCCAGCAGCGACATAGGCGGCTACACCTTC
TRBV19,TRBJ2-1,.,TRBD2,CASSIAGGPLATEQFF,TGTGCCAGTAGTATAGCGGGGGGGCCCTTGGCCACTGAGCAGTTCTTC
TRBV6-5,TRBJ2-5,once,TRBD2,CASRIAGQRETQYF,TGTGCCAGCAGGATAGCGGGGCAGAGGGAGACCCAGTACTTC
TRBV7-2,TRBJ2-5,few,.,CASSRGQQETQYF,TGTGCCAGCAGCCGAGGACAGCAAGAGACCCAGTACTTC
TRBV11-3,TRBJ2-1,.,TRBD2,CASSPTSGIREQFF,TGTGCCAGCAGCCCGACTAGCGGGATCAGGGAGCAGTTCTTC
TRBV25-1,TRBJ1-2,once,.,CASAGTNYGYTF,TGTGCCAGTGCCGGGACAAACTATGGCTACACCTTC
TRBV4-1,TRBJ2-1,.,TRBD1,CASSRDRVSHNEQFF,TGCGCCAGCAGCCGGGACAGGGTCTCCCACAATGAGCAGTTCTTC
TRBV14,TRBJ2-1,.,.,CASSQDFRTANNEQFF,TGTGCCAGCAGCCAAGATTTTCGTACAGCTAACAATGAGCAGTTCTTC
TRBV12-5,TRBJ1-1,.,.,CASGLQGNTEAFF,TGTGCTAGTGGTTTACAGGGTAACACTGAAGCTTTCTTT
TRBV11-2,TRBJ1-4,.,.,CASSLYTAGGEKLFF,TGTGCCAGCAGCTTATACACGGCGGGAGGTGAAAAACTGTTTTTT
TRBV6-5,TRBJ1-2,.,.,CASKWGLGGYTF,TGTGCCAGCAAATGGGGGCTAGGGGGCTACACCTTC
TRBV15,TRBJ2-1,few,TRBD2,CATSRGAPGEGKGEQFF,TGTGCCACCAGCAGAGGGGCCCCGGGGGAGGGAAAAGGTGAGCAGTTCTTC
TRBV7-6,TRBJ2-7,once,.,CASSLGPGDLYEQYF,TGTGCCAGCAGCTTAGGGCCAGGGGATCTCTACGAGCAGTACTTC
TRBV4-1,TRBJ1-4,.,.,CASSQSGGPLGNEKLFF,TGCGCCAGCAGCCAGAGCGGGGGACCGCTAGGCAATGAAAAACTGTTTTTT
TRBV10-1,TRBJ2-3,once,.,CASSAEQNTDTQYF,TGCGCCAGCAGTGCGGAGCAGAACACAGATACGCAGTATTTT
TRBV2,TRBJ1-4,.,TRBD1,CASSGGAGGEKLFF,TGTGCCAGCAGTGGAGGGGCAGGGGGCGAAAAACTGTTTTTT
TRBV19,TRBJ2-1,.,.,CASSTRANSYNEQFF,TGTGCCAGTAGTACCCGAGCGAACTCCTACAATGAGCAGTTCTTC
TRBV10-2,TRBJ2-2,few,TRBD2,CAIRTSGNTGELFF,TGCGCCATTCGGACTAGCGGAAACACCGGGGAGCTGTTTTTT
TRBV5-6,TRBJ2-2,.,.,CASSLFGGNTGELFF,TGTGCCAGCAGCCTCTTCGGGGGGAACACCGGGGAGCTGTTTTTT
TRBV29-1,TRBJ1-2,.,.,CSAGGAATPNYGYTF,TGCAGCGCCGGAGGGGCAGCTACCCCCAACTATGGCTACACCTTC
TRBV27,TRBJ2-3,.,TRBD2,CASSSQITVTSGGADTQYF,TGTGCCAGCAGTTCCCAAATCACGGTGACTAGCGGGGGGGCAGATACGCAGTATTTT
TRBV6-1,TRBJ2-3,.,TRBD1,CASRGRTGPTDTQYF,TGTGCCAGCAGGGGGCGGACAGGCCCCACAGATACGCAGTATTTT
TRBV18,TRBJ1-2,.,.,CASSPPWGGRGNGYTF,TGTGCCAGCTCACCACCGTGGGGGGGCAGGGGAAATGGCTACACCTTC
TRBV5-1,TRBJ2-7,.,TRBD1,CASSVTGASYEQYF,TGCGCCAGCAGCGTGACAGGGGCCTCGTACGAGCAGTACTTC
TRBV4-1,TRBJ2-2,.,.,CASSQMEGAGELFF,TGCGCCAGCAGCCAAATGGAGGGAGCCGGGGAGCTGTTTTTT
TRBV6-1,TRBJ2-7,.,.,CASSEGLGRGVSYEQYF,TGTGCCAGCAGTGAAGGCTTGGGCAGGGGGGTCTCCTACGAGCAGTACTTC
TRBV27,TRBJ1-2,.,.,CASSVGSSYGYTF,TGTGCCAGCAGTGTGGGCAGTTCCTATGGCTACACCTTC
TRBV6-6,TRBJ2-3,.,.,CASGGGGTDTQYF,TGTGCCAGCGGAGGGGGGGGCACAGATACGCAGTATTTT
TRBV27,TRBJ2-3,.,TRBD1,CASQGASTDTQYF,TGTGCCAGCCAGGGGGCTAGCACAGATACGCAGTATTTT
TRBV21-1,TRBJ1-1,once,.,CASSNGTGGKNTEAFF,TGTGCCAGCAGCAATGGGACAGGGGGGAAGAACACTGAAGCTTTCTTT
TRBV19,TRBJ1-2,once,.,CASSIGSVYGYTF,TGTGCCAGTAGTATCGGGTCAGTCTATGGCTACACCTTC
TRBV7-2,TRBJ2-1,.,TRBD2,CASSLGLAEYNEQFF,TGTGCCAGCAGCTTAGGACTAGCGGAATACAATGAGCAGTTCTTC
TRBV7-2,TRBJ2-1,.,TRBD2,CASSQSSGGADEQFF,TGTGCCAGCAGCCAATCTAGCGGGGGGGCCGATGAGCAGTTCTTC
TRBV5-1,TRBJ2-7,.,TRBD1,CASSLGVGGQGYEQYF,TGCGCCAGCAGCTTGGGGGTGGGGGGACAGGGCTACGAGCAGTACTTC
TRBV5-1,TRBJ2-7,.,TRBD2,CASSLVPRTSGNSYEQYF,TGCGCCAGCAGCCTTGTACCCCGAACTAGCGGGAACTCCTACGAGCAGTACTTC
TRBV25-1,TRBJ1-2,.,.,CASSAGVLNYGYTF,TGTGCCAGCAGTGCCGGGGTCCTAAACTATGGCTACACCTTC
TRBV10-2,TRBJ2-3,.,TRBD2,CASSESRTSGYTDTQYF,TGCGCCAGCAGTGAGTCACGGACTAGCGGGTACACAGATACGCAGTATTTT
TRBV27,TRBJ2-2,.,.,CASSLQPTGTGELFF,TGTGCCAGCAGTTTGCAACCTACAGGGACCGGGGAGCTGTTTTTT
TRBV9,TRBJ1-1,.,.,CASSAGGQLNTEAFF,TGTGCCAGCAGCGCAGGAGGTCAGTTGAACACTGAAGCTTTCTTT
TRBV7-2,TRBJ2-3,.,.,CASSLALWQGTDTQYF,TGTGCCAGCAGCTTAGCGCTTTGGCAGGGCACAGATACGCAGTATTTT
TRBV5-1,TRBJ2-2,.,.,CASSLAQETGELFF,TGCGCCAGCAGCTTGGCCCAAGAGACCGGGGAGCTGTTTTTT
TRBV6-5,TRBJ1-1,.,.,CASSYGNRGTNTEAFF,TGTGCCAGCAGTTACGGTAATCGGGGAACGAACACTGAAGCTTTCTTT
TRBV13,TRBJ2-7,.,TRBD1,CASSGGTGGYEQYF,TGTGCCAGCAGCGGCGGGACAGGGGGCTACGAGCAGTACTTC
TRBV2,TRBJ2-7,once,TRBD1,CASSPGQGAVEQYF,TGTGCCAGCAGTCCGGGACAGGGGGCGGTCGAGCAGTACTTC
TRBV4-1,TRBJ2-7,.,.,CASSQVLGRVDDEQYF,TGCGCCAGCAGCCAAGTATTAGGCAGGGTCGACGACGAGCAGTACTTC
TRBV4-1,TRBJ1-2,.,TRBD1,CASSQEPQGAGGYTF,TGCGCCAGCAGCCAAGAACCACAGGGGGCGGGTGGCTACACCTTC
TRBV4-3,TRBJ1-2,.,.,CASSQDGGEGYGYTF,TGCGCCAGCAGCCAAGATGGGGGGGAGGGCTATGGCTACACCTTC
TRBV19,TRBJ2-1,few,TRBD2,CASSTLTGTSGYNEQFF,TGTGCCAGTAGTACCTTGACCGGGACTAGCGGATACAATGAGCAGTTCTTC
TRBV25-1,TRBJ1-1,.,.,CASSDRAPRGTEAFF,TGTGCCAGCAGTGACCGGGCCCCCCGGGGCACTGAAGCTTTCTTT